The 18 T cell receptor beta chains below all came from one sample that was sequenced in a study of radiation and T cells in renal cell carcinoma. Using immunoSEQ multiplex PCR, the repertoire was profiled, and TCRdb retains in-frame clones only, with some absent. The sample has 15,000 or so clones; less than 65% are singletons. Treatment reported: treatment-naive control, cytoreductive nephrectomy. This sample comprised tumor tissue, obtained from a patient whose treatment was nephrectomy without radiotherapy. These receptors came from a man aged 55 to 69 with renal cell carcinoma.

This chain connects TRBV19 to TRBJ2-1, with TRBD2 identical over 13 bases. Germline CDR1 and CDR2: LNHDA and SQIVND (reference sequence). This CDR3 has 16 amino acids. V lost 5 bases to trimming and J lost 8 bases; unmatched junction nucleotides: 9. CDR3: CASSVGTSGRVYEQFF. CDR3 nucleotides: TGTGCCAGTAGTGTGGGAACTAGCGGGAGGGTGTATGAGCAGTTCTTC.

The CDR3 DNA reads TGTGCCAGCAGTTTGTCGCACAGGGGTACGCAGTATTTT. It translates to CASSLSHRGTQYF. V and J are TRBV27 and TRBJ2-3; TRBD1 aligns across 7 bases. V lost 3 bases, J lost 8 bases, and 5 bases stayed unmatched. Germline V CDR1 and CDR2: MNHEY, SMNVEV (reference sequence). CDR3 length: 13 residues.

The J gene is TRBJ1-1, the V gene TRBV5-1; D remains ambiguous. CDR3 size: 13 residues. Germline CDR1 is SGHRS and CDR2 is YFSETQ. V was trimmed by 5 bases and J by 10 bases, leaving 18 bases between them. In DNA form, the CDR3 reads TGCGCCAGCAGGCCGGACCGTGATTGGGGAGCTTTCTTT. Residues: CASRPDRDWGAFF.

The J gene is TRBJ2-7, the V gene TRBV5-1; D gene uncertain. V lost 0 bases to trimming and J lost 6 bases, with 10 bases between them. Germline lookup yields CDR1 SGHRS and CDR2 YFSETQ. The CDR3 contains 13 residues. The DNA of the CDR3 is TGCGCCAGCAGCTTGGGGCCGGTACGCGAGCAGTACTTC. It translates to CASSLGPVREQYF.

The genes are TRBV10-2 and TRBJ1-3; D is undetermined. The germline V gene has CDR1 WSHSY and CDR2 SAAADI. Trimming took off 10 bases at V and 8 bases at J, with 15 bases between the two ends. The CDR3 is 12 residues long. CDR3 sequence: CATGPSGDTIYF. DNA of the CDR3: TGCGCCACCGGGCCTTCCGGGGACACCATATATTTT.

The rearrangement joins TRBV14 to TRBJ1-4, with TRBD1 matching 11 bases. Per the germline V gene, CDR1 is SGHDN and CDR2 is FVKESK. This CDR3 is built from 17 residues. The J segment lost 2 bases and the V segment lost 2 bases, leaving 4 bases of the junction unmatched. CDR3 nucleotide sequence: TGTGCCAGCAGCCAAATGGGACAGGGGGAGACTAATGAAAAACTGTTTTTT. Its translation: CASSQMGQGETNEKLFF.

The chain combines TRBV4-2 with TRBJ2-2; D ambiguous. Germline V gene lookup returns CDR1 LGHNA and CDR2 YNFKEQ. The CDR3 length is 14 residues. Trimming removed 1 base at V and 4 bases at J, with 7 bases between. CDR3 protein: CASSQGTFTGELFF. The CDR3 DNA sequence: TGTGCCAGCAGCCAAGGGACGTTCACCGGGGAGCTGTTTTTT.

The chain combines TRBV28 with TRBJ1-5; 8 bases are shared with TRBD1. The V and J ends lost 1 base and 2 bases, in that order; junction bases with no gene match: 4. CDR1 MDHEN and CDR2 SYDVKM come from the germline V gene. The CDR3 is made up of 16 amino acids. The CDR3 reads CASSLLPGQGNQPQHF. CDR3 nucleotide sequence: TGTGCCAGCAGTTTATTACCGGGACAGGGCAATCAGCCCCAGCATTTT.

The V and J genes are TRBV29-1 and TRBJ2-3; D not certain. V lost 7 bases and J lost 2, with 4 bases in between. The length of the CDR3 is 10 residues. The germline V gene has CDR1 SQVTM and CDR2 ANQGSEA. CDR3 residues: CSGFTDTQYF. CDR3 DNA: TGCAGCGGTTTCACAGATACGCAGTATTTT.

This sequence joins TRBV18 and TRBJ2-7; D is ambiguous. The CDR3 is made up of 15 amino acids. Germline loops: CDR1 KGHSH, CDR2 LQKENI. Trimming shortened V by 5 bases and J by 2 bases, and 16 bases separated the two germline ends. CDR3 sequence reads: CASSSVDQRAYEQYF. CDR3 nucleotides: TGTGCCAGCTCATCAGTGGACCAACGAGCCTACGAGCAGTACTTC.

The chain is built from TRBV19 and TRBJ1-1, with 9 bases that match TRBD1. The CDR3 length is 16 residues. The germline V gene has CDR1 LNHDA and CDR2 SQIVND (reference sequence). The V and J ends lost 7 bases and 5 bases, in that order; junction bases with no gene match: 14. In DNA, the CDR3 is TGTGCCAGTATCCCGGGGGACAGGGTGAGGGGGACTGAAGCTTTCTTT. It yields the protein CASIPGDRVRGTEAFF.

As for this clone: Relative to the germline gene, one junction end is altered; a read error may explain this. The rearrangement joins TRBV7-7 to TRBJ2-5; 11 nucleotides match TRBD2. The CDR3 sequence is 16 residues long. Germline V gene sequence: CDR1 SSHAT, CDR2 FNYEAQ (reference sequence). CDR3 coding DNA: TGTGCTAGCAGCCCCTTAGCGGGAGGGCCTGTGGAGACCCAGTACTTC. Translated: CASSPLAGGPVETQYF.

The J gene is TRBJ1-4, the V gene TRBV5-1; 9 bases match TRBD1. This CDR3 comprises 16 residues. The V gene's germline CDR1 is SGHRS and CDR2 YFSETQ. Trimming took 4 bases from V and 7 from J; bases not matched to a gene: 11. This chain's CDR3 is CASSPYGTGKGEKLFF. CDR3 in DNA: TGCGCCAGCAGCCCGTACGGGACAGGGAAGGGTGAAAAACTGTTTTTT.

The sample holds a few counts of this clone. The chain uses TRBV4-1 and TRBJ2-4, with a tentative D call TRBD2 (6 bases). The germline CDR1 and CDR2 sequences are MGHRA and YSYEKL. Between the trimmed V and J ends, which lost 3 bases and 6 bases, there was a span of 18 bases. The CDR3 is 16 residues long. The CDR3 loop reads CASSHPGLSGGNIQYF. The CDR3 coding sequence is TGCGCCAGCAGCCACCCGGGACTCTCCGGGGGAAACATTCAGTACTTC.

The chain has TRBV15 and TRBJ2-7; D possibly matches TRBD1 or TRBD2 (5 bases each). This CDR3 is 14 amino acids long. V lost 1 base, J lost 6 bases, and 13 bases lay in between. CDR1 is LNHNV and CDR2 is YYDKDF in the germline V gene (reference sequence). In DNA form, the CDR3 reads TGTGCCACCAGCAGAGGGGACGTCTCACGCGAGCAGTACTTC. It translates to CATSRGDVSREQYF.

The V call is TRBV2, the J call TRBJ2-1; no reliable D call. CDR1 is SNHLY and CDR2 is FYNNEI in the germline V gene. This CDR3 spans 14 amino acids. Trimming took 7 bases from V and 7 from J, leaving 17 bases between them. The CDR3 DNA reads TGTGCCAGCACTCCGGCACGGGCGGTGAATGAGCAGTTCTTC. Translating it yields CASTPARAVNEQFF.

The chain is built from TRBV2 and TRBJ2-7; D not resolved. This CDR3 has 12 residues. Germline assignment: CDR1 SNHLY and CDR2 FYNNEI. V lost 1 base and J lost 10, with 11 bases in between. The CDR3 nucleotides read TGTGCCAGCAGTGAAGGACCAGACGGCCAGTACTTC. This encodes CASSEGPDGQYF. The full variable domain, rest sourced from reference TRBV2 and TRBJ2-7, is EPEVTQTPSHQVTQMGQEVILRCVPISNHLYFYWYRQILGQKVEFLVSFYNNEISEKSEIFDDQFSVERPDGSNFTLKIRSTKLEDSAMYFCASSEGPDGQYFGPGTRLTVT.

This chain connects TRBV14 to TRBJ1-2; D not certain. V lost 0 bases to trimming and J lost 3 bases, with 11 bases between them. CDR3 length: 15 amino acids. Germline CDR1 SGHDN, CDR2 FVKESK. CDR3 DNA: TGTGCCAGCAGCCAAGATATTAGACCGGACTATGGCTACACCTTC. Translation gives CASSQDIRPDYGYTF.